This T cell receptor beta chain was profiled in a study of CXCR3-negative and CXCR3-positive naive CD8 T cells. In the study overall: The libraries together contributed some 140 million TRB reads, each supplying about 1.5 +/- 0.3 million.

Per germline, CDR1 DFQATT and CDR2 SNEGSKA (reference sequence). This CDR3 has 18 amino acids. Details on this clonotype: Its target is unknown.

Findings and limits, study-wide: In naive cells, CXCR3-negative and CXCR3-positive subsets had similar TRBV-TRBJ usage; memory cells differed. Greater hydrophobicity was found in TRB CDR3s of CXCR3-positive naive cells than of CXCR3-negative naive cells.

The TRB cDNA libraries were prepared by 5' RACE with UMI labels. TCRdb re-called the 5' RACE reads and shows each CDR3 protein once, DNA omitted. This sample contains 130,000 or so distinct CDR3 sequences. Sorts performed in triplicate captured 300,000 or so cells each from every CD8+ T cell subset. Sequences were obtained from naive CXCR3- CD8+ T cells from blood. As to subset: CD45RO-CCR7+CD27+CD95- naive CD8+ T cells lacking CXCR3 (TNR3-). The J gene is TRBJ2-3, the V gene TRBV20-1; the TCRdb call, TRBD2, lacks DNA for checking. The sequence came from a human donor in good health. Some clones in this sample may be carry-over from other donors' samples. CDR3 in amino acids: CSAGLPLMERGLTDTQYF.